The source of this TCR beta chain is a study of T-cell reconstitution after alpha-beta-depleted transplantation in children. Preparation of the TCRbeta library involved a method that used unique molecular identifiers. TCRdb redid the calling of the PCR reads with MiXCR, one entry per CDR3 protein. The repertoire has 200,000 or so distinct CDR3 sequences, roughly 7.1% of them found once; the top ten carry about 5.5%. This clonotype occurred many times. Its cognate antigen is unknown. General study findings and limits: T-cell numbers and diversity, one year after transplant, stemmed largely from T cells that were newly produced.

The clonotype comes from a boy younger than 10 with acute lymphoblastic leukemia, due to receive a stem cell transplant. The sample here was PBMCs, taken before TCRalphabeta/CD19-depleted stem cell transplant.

CDR3 sequence: CASSLAGGMNEQFF. CDR3 in DNA: TGTGCCAGCAGCTTAGCGGGAGGAATGAATGAGCAGTTCTTC. The rearrangement uses TRBV7-2 and TRBJ2-1; maybe TRBD2 (6 bases). The V gene's germline CDR1 is SGHTA and CDR2 FQGNSA. The CDR3 runs 14 residues. V was shortened by 0 bases and J by 7 bases, with 10 bases between the two germline ends.